Reported below is one TCR beta chain. What it binds is not known. Naive CD8 cells lacked CD45RO, underwent positive selection for CCR7 and left out terminally differentiated effector memory CD45RA+ cells. Each donor was a Caucasian adult residing in Nashville, Tennessee. CDR3 length: 14 amino acids. The V end lost 8 bases, the J end lost 0 bases, and 13 bases lay between the germline ends. CDR1 is SGHAT and CDR2 is FQNNGV in the germline V gene. It was at deep level that the assay was run. Sequenced by immunoSEQ multiplex PCR; TCRdb stores in-frame clones only, minus some. The sample holds about 820,000 clones, over 90% seen once. This entry belongs to a study of shared clonotypes between healthy human individuals. Study results and caveats: Generation of non-shared clonotypes was less probable than generation of clonotypes shared by all four donors. Around 4.9% of naive CD4 clonotypes were shared across a few donors.

The sample comprised naive CD8+ T cells sorted from blood. The clonotype originates from a man aged 25-40 years in good health. V and J are TRBV11-2 and TRBJ2-5; D unresolved. CDR3 residues: CASQAMVYQETQYF. DNA for the CDR3: TGTGCCAGCCAGGCCATGGTGTACCAAGAGACCCAGTACTTC.